The T cell receptor (beta chain) described here comes from a study of siplizumab effects on memory and regulatory T cells. Each sample had around 110,000 TCR templates assayed. Here immunoSEQ multiplex PCR was the method, and the copy in TCRdb shows in-frame clones only, minus some. The sample records tens of thousands of clones, 88% being singletons. V lost 3 bases and J lost 8, with 17 bases in between. This CDR3 has 15 amino acids. Germline V gene data show CDR1 as SGHRS and CDR2 as YFSETQ. Sequencing was done on a sample of Tregs sorted from blood. This TCR derives from a human donor in good health. The chain joins TRBV5-1 to TRBJ2-2; maybe TRBD2 (5 bases). In DNA, the CDR3 is TGCGCCAGCAGCTCCCGGACTTCGCTGTCGGGGGAGCTGTTTTTT. It codes for CASSSRTSLSGELFF.